These 32 T cell receptor beta chains came from one sample sequenced in a study of T cell changes during pregnancy in multiple sclerosis. The assay was immunoSEQ multiplex PCR, and TCRdb's table has in-frame clones only and misses some. The sample has fewer than 70,000 clones; around 90% are singletons. Sample: peripheral blood, taken in the third trimester of pregnancy. These receptors came from a female donor with multiple sclerosis, enrolled in a pregnancy study.

J is TRBJ2-1 and V is TRBV7-3, with TRBD2 as a possible D gene (5 bases). Germline-derived CDR1 and CDR2 are SGHTA and FQGTGA. Trimming stripped 2 bases from V and 7 bases from J, with 6 bases between. The CDR3 length is 12 residues. CDR3 sequence: CASSLEGNEQFF. In nucleotides, the CDR3 is TGTGCCAGCAGCTTAGAGGGAAATGAGCAGTTCTTC.

This chain connects TRBV18 to TRBJ1-1; 7 bases are shared with TRBD1. This CDR3 region has 15 residues. Germline assignment: CDR1 KGHSH and CDR2 LQKENI. V shed 2 bases and J 0 bases; nucleotides not matched to a gene: 3. CDR3 amino acids: CASSPDREMNTEAFF. In nucleotides, the CDR3 is TGTGCCAGCTCACCAGACAGGGAAATGAACACTGAAGCTTTCTTT. The variable domain in full, completed from reference TRBV18 and TRBJ1-1, reads NAGVMQNPRHLVRRRGQEARLRCSPMKGHSHVYWYRQLPEEGLKFMVYLQKENIIDESGMPKERFSAEFPKEGPSILRIQQVVRGDSAAYFCASSPDREMNTEAFFGQGTRLTVV.

This rearrangement joins TRBV10-3 to TRBJ2-3, with 10 bases lining up with TRBD2. The CDR3 extends over 13 amino acids. Trimming at V came to 10 bases and at J to 4 bases, leaving 5 bases not matched to a gene. Germline V gene sequence: CDR1 ENHRY, CDR2 SYGVKD. This CDR3 is CATTLAGADTQYF. CDR3 nucleotide sequence: TGTGCCACCACCCTAGCGGGGGCAGATACGCAGTATTTT.

This chain links TRBV19 with TRBJ1-2, with a possible D match to TRBD1 (6 bases). Per germline, CDR1 LNHDA and CDR2 SQIVND (reference sequence). There are 18 residues in the CDR3. V lost 6 bases, J lost 6 bases, and 29 bases lay in between. The CDR3 DNA is TGTGCCAGTAGAGCCTTTAAAGGACAGAGCTCCCAATATCATGGCTACACCTTC. Residues: CASRAFKGQSSQYHGYTF. Combining the CDR3 with reference TRBV19 and TRBJ1-2 gives the whole variable domain DGGITQSPKYLFRKEGQNVTLSCEQNLNHDAMYWYRQDPGQGLRLIYYSQIVNDFQKGDIAEGYSVSREKKESFPLTVTSAQKNPTAFYLCASRAFKGQSSQYHGYTFGSGTRLTVV.

The V gene is TRBV19, the J gene TRBJ1-2; D is possibly TRBD1 (6 bases). V dropped 6 bases and J dropped 4 bases, with 18 bases sitting between them. CDR1 and CDR2 from the germline V gene are LNHDA and SQIVND (reference sequence). This CDR3 spans 15 amino acids. CDR3 sequence (DNA): TGTGCCAGTAGCCGCGGACAGCGACAATCCTATGGCTACACCTTC. Its protein is CASSRGQRQSYGYTF. The whole variable domain, remainder taken from reference TRBV19 and TRBJ1-2, is DGGITQSPKYLFRKEGQNVTLSCEQNLNHDAMYWYRQDPGQGLRLIYYSQIVNDFQKGDIAEGYSVSREKKESFPLTVTSAQKNPTAFYLCASSRGQRQSYGYTFGSGTRLTVV.

CDR3 DNA sequence: TGTGCCAGCAGCTTAGGACAGGGGGCGGCGTACTTC. This encodes CASSLGQGAAYF. The V and J genes are TRBV7-9 and TRBJ2-7; 10 bases match TRBD1. The CDR3 is 12 amino acids. The junction had 3 bases not matched to a gene; V was cut back by 1 base and J by 12 bases. Germline V lookup: CDR1 SEHNR, CDR2 FQNEAQ (reference sequence).

The chain combines TRBV5-1 with TRBJ1-6; 9 bases line up with TRBD1. The CDR3 consists of 15 residues. The germline gives CDR1 SGHRS, CDR2 YFSETQ. The ends lost 4 bases at V and 7 bases at J; junction bases unmatched: 6. CDR3 sequence reads: CASSRDRVGNSPLHF. DNA for the CDR3: TGCGCCAGCAGCCGGGACAGGGTGGGCAATTCACCCCTCCACTTT.

The chain recombines TRBV7-9 with TRBJ1-3; TRBD1 agrees at 8 bases. The germline CDR1 and CDR2 sequences are SEHNR and FQNEAQ (reference sequence). The CDR3 covers 15 residues. J lost 3 bases, V lost 5 bases, and 6 bases had no gene match. CDR3: CASSHRGAYGNTIYF. The CDR3 DNA follows: TGTGCCAGCAGCCACAGGGGGGCCTATGGAAACACCATATATTTT.

The chain couples TRBV29-1 to TRBJ1-3; TRBD1 is a possible D gene (6 bases). V was trimmed by 6 bases and J by 1 base, leaving 16 bases between them. There are 15 residues in the CDR3. Germline V gene lookup returns CDR1 SQVTM and CDR2 ANQGSEA. CDR3 DNA: TGCAGCGTGGGGAGGGGGGGAAGATCTGGAAACACCATATATTTT. Residues: CSVGRGGRSGNTIYF.

This sequence joins TRBV5-1 and TRBJ1-2; TRBD1 agrees at 8 bases. The CDR3 is 15 amino acids. From germline, CDR1 is SGHRS and CDR2 YFSETQ. The V gene end was trimmed by 4 bases and the J gene end by 4 bases; junction bases not matched to a gene: 9. The CDR3 bases are TGCGCCAGCAGCCTGACAGGGGTGGTTCCCTATGGCTACACCTTC. Encoded protein: CASSLTGVVPYGYTF.

This CDR3 reads CASWGGRGYSKNIQYF. CDR3 sequence (DNA): TGTGCCAGCTGGGGAGGCAGGGGGTATTCCAAAAACATTCAGTACTTC. V is TRBV27 and J is TRBJ2-4, with D perhaps TRBD1 (7 bases). The CDR3 totals 16 residues. V shed 8 bases and J shed 2 bases, with 19 bases lying between them. From germline, CDR1 is MNHEY and CDR2 SMNVEV (reference sequence).

V gene TRBV28 combines with J gene TRBJ2-7; 8 bases match TRBD1. V lost 7 bases and J lost 6; bases outside the gene matches: 5. Germline V CDR1 and CDR2: MDHEN, SYDVKM. CDR3 size: 12 residues. The chain's CDR3 is CASTRTGPEQYF. The CDR3 bases are TGTGCCAGCACCCGGACAGGGCCCGAGCAGTACTTC. Complete variable domain (other parts from reference TRBV28 and TRBJ2-7): DVKVTQSSRYLVKRTGEKVFLECVQDMDHENMFWYRQDPGLGLRLIYFSYDVKMKEKGDIPEGYSVSREKKERFSLILESASTNQTSMYLCASTRTGPEQYFGPGTRLTVT.

The chain employs TRBV9 and TRBJ2-1; D gene ambiguous. CDR3 length equals 15 residues. The V end lost 0 bases, the J end lost 3 bases, and 10 bases lay between the germline ends. CDR1 and CDR2 (germline): SGDLS, YYNGEE. For the CDR3, the DNA is TGTGCCAGCAGCGTAGGAGCTGCCGGCTACAATGAGCAGTTCTTC. Protein sequence: CASSVGAAGYNEQFF.

The V and J genes are TRBV7-6 and TRBJ1-5; TRBD1 matches at 10 bases. V shed 5 bases and J 5 bases; nucleotides not matched to a gene: 3. This CDR3 has 14 residues. The germline V gene has CDR1 SGHVS and CDR2 FNYEAQ. The CDR3 sequence: CASSPGTGDQPQHF. The CDR3 coding sequence is TGTGCCAGCAGCCCAGGGACAGGGGATCAGCCCCAGCATTTT.

This rearrangement joins TRBV6-5 to TRBJ1-2; 9 bases are shared with TRBD1. The CDR3 has 15 amino acids. The V and J ends lost 6 bases and 4 bases, in that order; junction bases with no gene match: 9. Germline-derived CDR1 and CDR2 are MNHEY and SVGAGI. The CDR3 nucleotides are TGTGCCAGCAGAGGTAGGGACAGGGACCCCTATGGCTACACCTTC. Translated: CASRGRDRDPYGYTF.

This chain connects TRBV11-3 to TRBJ1-6; 7 bases match TRBD1. From germline, CDR1 is SGHNT and CDR2 YENEEA. The CDR3 spans 19 residues. V gave up 4 bases and J gave up 0 bases; unmatched junction bases: 12. The CDR3 protein is CASSSGTADLSSYNSPLHF. The CDR3 nucleotides read TGTGCCAGCAGCTCGGGGACAGCCGACCTGAGCTCCTATAATTCACCCCTCCACTTT.

The V call is TRBV14, the J call TRBJ2-2; weak D call: TRBD1 (6 bases). Between the trimmed V and J ends, which lost 6 bases and 8 bases, there was a span of 13 bases. Germline V gene lookup returns CDR1 SGHDN and CDR2 FVKESK. The CDR3 has 13 amino acids. CDR3 DNA: TGTGCCAGCAGTTACAGGGTTACGGGGGAGCTGTTTTTT. Protein product: CASSYRVTGELFF.

The rearrangement joins TRBV5-1 to TRBJ2-6; D is perhaps TRBD1 (5 bases). Germline values: CDR1 SGHRS, CDR2 YFSETQ. The CDR3 has 14 residues. The V gene lost 5 bases and the J gene lost 0 bases, with 6 bases spanning the gap. The CDR3 DNA sequence: TGCGCCAGCAGGCAGGGCTCTGGGGCCAACGTCCTGACTTTC. This sequence encodes CASRQGSGANVLTF.

The rearrangement uses TRBV18 and TRBJ2-3; D call uncertain. The ends were cut back, 3 bases at V and 5 bases at J, with 9 bases in the middle. Germline CDR1 reads KGHSH; CDR2 reads LQKENI. This CDR3 is built from 13 residues. In nucleotides, the CDR3 is TGTGCCAGCTCACCCCCGGTAGTAGATACGCAGTATTTT. This codes for CASSPPVVDTQYF.

As to this clone: At one end the junction does not follow the germline gene, possibly because of a read error. V is TRBV7-7 and J is TRBJ2-1, with TRBD2 identical over 7 bases. The V gene's germline CDR1 is SSHAT and CDR2 FNYEAQ (reference sequence). The CDR3 contains 16 residues. The DNA for the CDR3 is TGTGCTAGCAGCTTAGGAGCGGGACCTACATACAATGAGCAGTTCTTC. Its protein is CASSLGAGPTYNEQFF.

The chain has TRBV10-3 and TRBJ1-1, with TRBD1 matching 8 bases. Losses at the gene ends were 4 bases for V and 3 bases for J; bases not matched to a gene: 4. Germline CDR1 reads ENHRY; CDR2 reads SYGVKD. This CDR3 is 14 amino acids long. This CDR3 reads CAISGAGGDTEAFF. CDR3 nucleotide sequence: TGTGCCATCAGTGGTGCAGGGGGCGACACTGAAGCTTTCTTT.

J is TRBJ2-5 and V is TRBV5-5; maybe TRBD2 (6 bases). Looked up from germline, CDR1 is SGHKS and CDR2 is YYEKEE (reference sequence). Trimming pared 0 bases from V and 6 bases from J, leaving 21 bases between. This CDR3 contains 17 residues. The CDR3 coding sequence is TGTGCCAGCAGCTTGGCGCCGTCGGGACGGGGGATGCAGACCCAGTACTTC. Translation gives CASSLAPSGRGMQTQYF.

This sequence joins TRBV7-2 and TRBJ2-3, with a weak D call TRBD1 (6 bases). This CDR3 is 13 amino acids long. In germline, CDR1 is SGHTA, CDR2 FQGNSA. Trimming removed 3 bases at V and 6 bases at J, with 10 bases between. CDR3 DNA sequence: TGTGCCAGCAGCTTTTTCGGACAGGATACGCAGTATTTT. Translated: CASSFFGQDTQYF.

This rearrangement joins TRBV13 to TRBJ2-7; unclear D gene. CDR3 length: 9 residues. The germline V and J ends were trimmed by 7 bases and 5 bases, with 3 bases remaining between them. Germline V lookup: CDR1 PRHDT, CDR2 FYEKMQ (reference sequence). The CDR3 sequence is CASTNEQYF. CDR3 DNA sequence: TGTGCCAGCACCAACGAGCAGTACTTC.

The table lists this clone with a few counts. The chain's CDR3 is CASSQTGLNTEAFF. The CDR3 nucleotides are TGTGCCAGTAGCCAGACAGGGTTGAACACTGAAGCTTTCTTT. This sequence joins TRBV19 and TRBJ1-1; 7 nucleotides align to TRBD1. Germline V gives CDR1 LNHDA, CDR2 SQIVND (reference sequence). This CDR3 comprises 14 residues. Trimming cost V 6 bases and J 0 bases; bases outside gene matches: 4.

The CDR3 loop reads CASSGTGAVNTEAFF. The CDR3 region has the DNA TGTGCCAGCAGCGGTACAGGGGCCGTGAACACTGAAGCTTTCTTT. The chain carries TRBV9 and TRBJ1-1; 7 bases match TRBD1. With V trimmed by 3 bases and J by 0 bases, 5 bases remained unmatched. Per germline, CDR1 SGDLS and CDR2 YYNGEE. This CDR3 is 15 amino acids long.

This chain joins TRBV5-1 and TRBJ1-1; D is undetermined. Per germline, CDR1 SGHRS and CDR2 YFSETQ. The CDR3 spans 13 residues. V shed 4 bases and J shed 2 bases, with 9 bases lying between them. In DNA, the CDR3 is TGCGCCAGCAGCCGCGATACTAACACTGAAGCTTTCTTT. It translates to CASSRDTNTEAFF.

The chain links TRBV10-1 to TRBJ2-7; 9 positions match TRBD1. The CDR3 has 11 amino acids. Germline-derived CDR1 and CDR2 are WNHNN and SYGVQD (reference sequence). J was trimmed by 9 bases and V by 10 bases; bases with no gene match: 7. CDR3 nucleotides: TGCGCCAACCCACAGGGGGCCGGGCAGTACTTC. This codes for CANPQGAGQYF.

The chain uses TRBV29-1 and TRBJ1-2; perhaps TRBD1 as D (5 bases). Germline-derived CDR1 and CDR2 are SQVTM and ANQGSEA. Trimming shortened V by 4 bases and J by 6 bases, and 12 bases separated the two germline ends. There are 12 residues in the CDR3. The DNA of the CDR3 is TGCAGCGTTGTCCAGGGCGGCGATGGCTACACCTTC. It yields the protein CSVVQGGDGYTF.

The V and J genes are TRBV7-2 and TRBJ2-1; D possibly corresponds to TRBD2 (7 bases). The V gene lost 1 base and the J gene lost 6 bases, with 10 bases spanning the gap. The CDR3 is made up of 14 amino acids. Germline V gene lookup returns CDR1 SGHTA and CDR2 FQGNSA. DNA of the CDR3: TGTGCCAGCAGCTTAGACGGGGGGCGCAATGAGCAGTTCTTC. Translated, it gives CASSLDGGRNEQFF.

This chain uses TRBV9 with TRBJ2-1; 9 positions match TRBD1. After removal of 2 bases from V and 4 bases from J, the junction contained 4 bases not matched to a gene. The CDR3 is 15 residues long. The germline CDR1 and CDR2 sequences are SGDLS and YYNGEE. The CDR3 loop is CASSVSGTGYNEQFF. The CDR3 DNA sequence: TGTGCCAGCAGCGTCTCCGGGACAGGGTACAATGAGCAGTTCTTC.

V usage is TRBV19 and J usage is TRBJ2-7, with D possibly being TRBD1 (5 bases). This CDR3 comprises 14 residues. CDR1 is LNHDA and CDR2 is SQIVND in the germline V gene (reference sequence). Trimming shortened V by 2 bases and J by 2 bases, and 10 bases separated the two germline ends. CDR3 nucleotides: TGTGCCAGTAGTATAAGGGCAGGGCCCTACGAGCAGTACTTC. Its protein is CASSIRAGPYEQYF.